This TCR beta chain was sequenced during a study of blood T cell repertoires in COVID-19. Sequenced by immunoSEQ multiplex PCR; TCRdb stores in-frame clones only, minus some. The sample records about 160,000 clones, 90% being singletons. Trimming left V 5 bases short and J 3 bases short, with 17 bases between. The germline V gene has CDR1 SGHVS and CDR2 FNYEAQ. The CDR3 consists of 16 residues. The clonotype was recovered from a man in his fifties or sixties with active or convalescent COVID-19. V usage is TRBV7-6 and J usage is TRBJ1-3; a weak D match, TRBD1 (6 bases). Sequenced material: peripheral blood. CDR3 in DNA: TGTGCCAGCAGCCCCCCCGCAGGGGCGCTTGGAAACACCATATATTTT. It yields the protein CASSPPAGALGNTIYF.